What follows describes a single T cell receptor (beta chain). Its antigen is currently unknown. The sample comes from a study of graft-versus-host responses after intestinal transplantation. Study details: Tacrolimus and steroids were given for around three years to all recipients after anti-thymocyte globulin induction.

Findings and limits, study-wide: Some GvH clones were seen earlier in gut or blood, suggesting intestinal origin. High graft-versus-host to host-versus-graft T cell clonal ratios marked allografts of patients with graft-donor macrochimerism.

Assay: immunoSEQ multiplex PCR; the TCRdb copy retains only in-frame clones and omits some. The table records 100,000 or so clones, 85% to 95% of them present only once. In germline, CDR1 is MNHEY, CDR2 SMNVEV (reference sequence). The V and J ends lost 2 bases and 3 bases, in that order; junction bases with no gene match: 4. The CDR3 has 14 amino acids. The chain employs TRBV27 and TRBJ2-7; 7 nucleotides align to TRBD1. This receptor was identified in a human donor who received an intestinal transplant. Sequences were derived from unstimulated CD8+ T cells sorted from spleen or lymph node cells, sampled before intestinal transplant. In DNA form, the CDR3 reads TGTGCCAGCAGTTTACTAGGGGGCAACTACGAGCAGTACTTC. Its protein is CASSLLGGNYEQYF.